The 5 T cell receptor beta chains below come from one sample, sequenced in a study of blood T cell repertoires in COVID-19. The table came from immunoSEQ multiplex PCR; TCRdb's copy has only in-frame clones and leaves some out. The data show about 200,000 clones, roughly 85% seen once. The sample was PBMCs or T cells enriched from blood (not recorded which). The receptors stem from a woman in her thirties or forties with acute COVID-19.

The chain combines TRBV3-1 (or the pseudogene TRBV3-2) with TRBJ1-5; 8 positions agree with TRBD1. The CDR3 is 16 residues long. V lost 4 bases and J lost 0; bases outside the gene matches: 5. Germline values: CDR1 LGHDT, CDR2 YNNKEL (reference sequence). CDR3 region: CASSLSDRASNQPQHF. CDR3 bases: TGTGCCAGCAGCCTTTCGGACAGGGCTAGCAATCAGCCCCAGCATTTT.

The chain couples TRBV7-3 to TRBJ2-2, with 9 nucleotides matching TRBD2. Germline loops: CDR1 SGHTA, CDR2 FQGTGA. V lost 3 bases to trimming and J lost 6 bases; unmatched junction nucleotides: 5. The CDR3 has 15 amino acids. The CDR3 reads CASSFAGTSPGELFF. The CDR3 DNA sequence: TGTGCCAGCAGCTTCGCCGGGACTAGCCCCGGGGAGCTGTTTTTT.

The rearrangement links TRBV12-3 or TRBV12-4 to TRBJ1-1, with TRBD1 as a possible D gene (5 bases). The length of the CDR3 is 13 residues. Deletions cut 4 bases from V and 3 bases from J, with 9 bases between. The CDR3 nucleotides are TGTGCCAGCAGTTGGTGGGGGGACACTGAAGCTTTCTTT. Translating it yields CASSWWGDTEAFF.

The rearrangement uses TRBV29-1 and TRBJ2-7; tentatively, D is TRBD1 (5 bases). Trimming left V 5 bases short and J 2 bases short, with 13 bases between. There are 13 residues in the CDR3. CDR1 SQVTM and CDR2 ANQGSEA come from the germline V gene. The CDR3 here is CSVKGHMTYEQYF. The CDR3, as DNA: TGCAGCGTTAAAGGACATATGACCTACGAGCAGTACTTC.

This chain joins TRBV7-8 and TRBJ1-2, with TRBD1 identical over 9 bases. The CDR3 runs 14 residues. The germline V gene encodes CDR1 SGHVS and CDR2 FQNEAQ. V was clipped by 5 bases and J by 8 bases; unmatched bases: 9. CDR3 DNA sequence: TGTGCCAGCAGCCCCAGGGACAGGGAGAGAGGCTACACCTTC. Translation gives CASSPRDRERGYTF.